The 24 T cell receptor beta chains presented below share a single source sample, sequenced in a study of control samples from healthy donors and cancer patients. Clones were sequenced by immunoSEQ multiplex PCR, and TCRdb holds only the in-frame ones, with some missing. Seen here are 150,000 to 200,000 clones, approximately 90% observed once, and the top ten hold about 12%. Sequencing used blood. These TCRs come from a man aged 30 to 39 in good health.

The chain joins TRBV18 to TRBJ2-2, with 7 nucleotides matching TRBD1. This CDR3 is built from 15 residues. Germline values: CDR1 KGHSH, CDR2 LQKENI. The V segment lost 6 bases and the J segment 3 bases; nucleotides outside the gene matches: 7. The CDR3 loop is CASSATGIHTGELFF. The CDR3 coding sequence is TGTGCCAGCTCCGCGACAGGGATTCACACCGGGGAGCTGTTTTTT.

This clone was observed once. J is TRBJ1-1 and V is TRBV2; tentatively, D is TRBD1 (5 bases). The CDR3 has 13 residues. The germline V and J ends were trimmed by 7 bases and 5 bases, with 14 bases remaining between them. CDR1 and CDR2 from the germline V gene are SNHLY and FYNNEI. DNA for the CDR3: TGTGCCAGCAACCGCGACAGCCAGACTGAAGCTTTCTTT. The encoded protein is CASNRDSQTEAFF.

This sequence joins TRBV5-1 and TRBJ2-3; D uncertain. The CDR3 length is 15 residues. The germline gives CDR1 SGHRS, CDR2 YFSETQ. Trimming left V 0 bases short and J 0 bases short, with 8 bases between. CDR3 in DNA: TGCGCCAGCAGCTTGGGAGTTAGCAGCACAGATACGCAGTATTTT. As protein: CASSLGVSSTDTQYF.

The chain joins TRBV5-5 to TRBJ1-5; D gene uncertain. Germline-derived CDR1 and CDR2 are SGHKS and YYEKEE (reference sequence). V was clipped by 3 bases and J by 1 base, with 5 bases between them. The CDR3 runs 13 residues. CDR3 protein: CASSWWSNQPQHF. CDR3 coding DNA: TGTGCCAGCAGCTGGTGGAGCAATCAGCCCCAGCATTTT. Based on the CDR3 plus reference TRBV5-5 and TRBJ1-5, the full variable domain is DAGVTQSPTHLIKTRGQQVTLRCSPISGHKSVSWYQQVLGQGPQFIFQYYEKEERGRGNFPDRFSARQFPNYSSELNVNALLLGDSALYLCASSWWSNQPQHFGDGTRLSIL.

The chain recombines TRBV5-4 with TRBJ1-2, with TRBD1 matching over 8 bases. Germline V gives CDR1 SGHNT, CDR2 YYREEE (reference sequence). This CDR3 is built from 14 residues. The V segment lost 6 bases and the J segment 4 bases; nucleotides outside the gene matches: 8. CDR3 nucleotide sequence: TGTGCCAGCACCCGTCCGGGACAGGTCTATGGCTACACCTTC. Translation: CASTRPGQVYGYTF.

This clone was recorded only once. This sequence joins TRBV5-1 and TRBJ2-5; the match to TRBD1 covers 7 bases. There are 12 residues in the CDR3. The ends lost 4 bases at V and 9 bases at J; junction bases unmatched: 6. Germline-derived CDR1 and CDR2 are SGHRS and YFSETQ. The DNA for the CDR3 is TGCGCCAGCAGCCTGGGGACAGATGCCCAGTACTTC. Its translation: CASSLGTDAQYF.

The CDR3 reads CASGFGTGELFF. CDR3 bases: TGTGCTAGTGGGTTCGGCACCGGGGAGCTGTTTTTT. The V and J genes are TRBV12-5 and TRBJ2-2; D is uncertain. This CDR3 is 12 amino acids long. Germline V gene lookup returns CDR1 LGHNT and CDR2 FRNRAP. Trimming shortened V by 6 bases and J by 4 bases, and 6 bases separated the two germline ends.

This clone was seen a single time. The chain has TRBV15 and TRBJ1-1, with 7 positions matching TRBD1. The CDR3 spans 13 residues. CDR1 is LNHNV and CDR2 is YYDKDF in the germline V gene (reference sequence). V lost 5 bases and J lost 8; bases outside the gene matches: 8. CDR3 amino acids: CATSAQGTREAFF. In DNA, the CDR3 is TGTGCCACCAGCGCACAGGGGACAAGGGAAGCTTTCTTT.

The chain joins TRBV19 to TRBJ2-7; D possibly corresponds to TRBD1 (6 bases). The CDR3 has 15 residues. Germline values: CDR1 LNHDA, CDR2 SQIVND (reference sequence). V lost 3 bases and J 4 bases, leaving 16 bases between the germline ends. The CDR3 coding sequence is TGTGCCAGTAGTATTCAGCAGGGGCTTCTATACGAGCAGTACTTC. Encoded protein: CASSIQQGLLYEQYF.

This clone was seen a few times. The CDR3 nucleotides are TGTGCCAGCAGCCCCTACCAGGGGGTTGAGCAGTTCTTC. Protein product: CASSPYQGVEQFF. The rearrangement joins TRBV7-3 to TRBJ2-1; 7 bases match TRBD1. The length of the CDR3 is 13 residues. The V gene's germline CDR1 is SGHTA and CDR2 FQGTGA. Trimming cost V 5 bases and J 9 bases; bases outside gene matches: 7.

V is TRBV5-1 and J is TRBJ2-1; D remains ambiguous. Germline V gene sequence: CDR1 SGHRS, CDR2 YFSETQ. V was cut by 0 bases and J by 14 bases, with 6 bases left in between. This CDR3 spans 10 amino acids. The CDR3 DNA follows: TGCGCCAGCAGCTTGGAGGCGGAGTTCTTC. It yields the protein CASSLEAEFF.

The chain's CDR3 is CASRGSSTTIYF. The CDR3 bases are TGTGCCAGCAGAGGCAGTTCAACCACCATATATTTT. The chain couples TRBV28 to TRBJ1-3; D uncertain. The CDR3 runs to 12 residues. V lost 6 bases to trimming and J lost 9 bases, with 12 bases between them. Per the germline V gene, CDR1 is MDHEN and CDR2 is SYDVKM.

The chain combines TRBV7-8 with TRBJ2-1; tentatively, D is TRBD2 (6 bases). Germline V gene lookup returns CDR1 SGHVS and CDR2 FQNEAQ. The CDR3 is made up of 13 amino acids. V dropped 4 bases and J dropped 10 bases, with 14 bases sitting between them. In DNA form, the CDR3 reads TGTGCCAGCAGCTCCCCGGGGGACGGGGAGCAGTTCTTC. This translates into CASSSPGDGEQFF.

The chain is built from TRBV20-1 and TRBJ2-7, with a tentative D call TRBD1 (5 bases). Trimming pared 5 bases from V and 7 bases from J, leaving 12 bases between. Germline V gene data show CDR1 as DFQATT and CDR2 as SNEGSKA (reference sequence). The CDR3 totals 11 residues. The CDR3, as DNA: TGCAGTGCTCAGGGCGTAGGGGAGCAGTACTTC. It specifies CSAQGVGEQYF.

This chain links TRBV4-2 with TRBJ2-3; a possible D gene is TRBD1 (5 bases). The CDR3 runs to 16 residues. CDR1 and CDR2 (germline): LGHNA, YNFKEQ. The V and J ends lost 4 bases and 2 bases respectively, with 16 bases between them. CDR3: CASSRTLVPFTDTQYF. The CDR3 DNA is TGTGCCAGCAGCCGGACACTGGTCCCTTTCACAGATACGCAGTATTTT.

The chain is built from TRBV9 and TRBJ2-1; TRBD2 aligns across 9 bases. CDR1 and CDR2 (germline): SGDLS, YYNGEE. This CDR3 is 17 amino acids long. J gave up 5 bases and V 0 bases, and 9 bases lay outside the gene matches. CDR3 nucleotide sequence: TGTGCCAGCAGCGTAGGGGTAAGGGGACTAGCCAACAATGAGCAGTTCTTC. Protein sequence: CASSVGVRGLANNEQFF.

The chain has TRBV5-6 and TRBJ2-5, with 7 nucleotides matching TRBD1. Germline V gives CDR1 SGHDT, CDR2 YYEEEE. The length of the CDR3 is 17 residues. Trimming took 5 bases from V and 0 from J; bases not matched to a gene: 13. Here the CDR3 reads CASRRDSQTPYQETQYF. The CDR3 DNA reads TGTGCCAGCAGACGGGACAGCCAAACCCCTTACCAAGAGACCCAGTACTTC.

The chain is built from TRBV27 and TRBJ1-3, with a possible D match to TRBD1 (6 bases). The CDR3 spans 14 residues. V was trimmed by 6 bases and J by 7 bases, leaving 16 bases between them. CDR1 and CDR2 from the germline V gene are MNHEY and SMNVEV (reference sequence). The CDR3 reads CASSVDRLSNTIYF. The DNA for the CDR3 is TGTGCCAGCAGCGTTGACAGGTTAAGCAACACCATATATTTT.

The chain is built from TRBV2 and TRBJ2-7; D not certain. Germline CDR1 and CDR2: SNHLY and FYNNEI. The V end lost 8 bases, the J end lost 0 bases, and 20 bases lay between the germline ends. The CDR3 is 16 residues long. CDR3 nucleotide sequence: TGTGCCAGCCGACCTGTAACTTACCACAGCTCCTACGAGCAGTACTTC. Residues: CASRPVTYHSSYEQYF.

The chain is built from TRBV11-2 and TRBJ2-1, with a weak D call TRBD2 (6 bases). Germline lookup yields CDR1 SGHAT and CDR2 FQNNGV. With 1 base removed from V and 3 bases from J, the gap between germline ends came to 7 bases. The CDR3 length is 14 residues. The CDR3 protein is CASSLAGSYNEQFF. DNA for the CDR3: TGTGCCAGCAGCTTAGCCGGGAGCTACAATGAGCAGTTCTTC. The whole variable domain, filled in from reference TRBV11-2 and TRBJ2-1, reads EAGVAQSPRYKIIEKRQSVAFWCNPISGHATLYWYQQILGQGPKLLIQFQNNGVVDDSQLPKDRFSAERLKGVDSTLKIQPAKLEDSAVYLCASSLAGSYNEQFFGPGTRLTVL.

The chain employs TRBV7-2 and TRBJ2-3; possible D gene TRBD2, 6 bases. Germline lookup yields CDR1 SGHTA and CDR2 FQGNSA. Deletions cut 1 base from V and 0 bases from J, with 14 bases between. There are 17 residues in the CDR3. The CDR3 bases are TGTGCCAGCAGCTTAGTGGCGGGGTCTTATAGCACAGATACGCAGTATTTT. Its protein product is CASSLVAGSYSTDTQYF.

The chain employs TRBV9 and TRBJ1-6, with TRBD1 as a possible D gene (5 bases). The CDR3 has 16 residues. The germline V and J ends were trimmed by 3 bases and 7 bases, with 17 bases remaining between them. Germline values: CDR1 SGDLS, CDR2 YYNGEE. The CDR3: CASSGRGEVRNSPLHF. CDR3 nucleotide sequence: TGTGCCAGCAGCGGGAGGGGCGAAGTTCGGAATTCACCCCTCCACTTT. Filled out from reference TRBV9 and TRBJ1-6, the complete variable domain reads DSGVTQTPKHLITATGQRVTLRCSPRSGDLSVYWYQQSLDQGLQFLIQYYNGEERAKGNILERFSAQQFPDLHSELNLSSLELGDSALYFCASSGRGEVRNSPLHFGNGTRLTVT.

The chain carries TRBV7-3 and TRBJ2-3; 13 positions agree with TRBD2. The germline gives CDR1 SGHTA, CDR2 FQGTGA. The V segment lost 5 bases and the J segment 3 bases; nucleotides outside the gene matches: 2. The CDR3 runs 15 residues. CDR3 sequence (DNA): TGTGCCAGCAGCCCGACTAGCGGGAGGACAGATACGCAGTATTTT. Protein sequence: CASSPTSGRTDTQYF.

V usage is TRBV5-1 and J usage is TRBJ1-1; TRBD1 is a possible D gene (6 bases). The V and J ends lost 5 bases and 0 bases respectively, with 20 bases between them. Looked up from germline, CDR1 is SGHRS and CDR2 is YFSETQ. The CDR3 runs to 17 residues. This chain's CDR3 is CASSTSGTLGMNTEAFF. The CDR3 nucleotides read TGCGCCAGCAGTACATCCGGGACACTAGGCATGAACACTGAAGCTTTCTTT.